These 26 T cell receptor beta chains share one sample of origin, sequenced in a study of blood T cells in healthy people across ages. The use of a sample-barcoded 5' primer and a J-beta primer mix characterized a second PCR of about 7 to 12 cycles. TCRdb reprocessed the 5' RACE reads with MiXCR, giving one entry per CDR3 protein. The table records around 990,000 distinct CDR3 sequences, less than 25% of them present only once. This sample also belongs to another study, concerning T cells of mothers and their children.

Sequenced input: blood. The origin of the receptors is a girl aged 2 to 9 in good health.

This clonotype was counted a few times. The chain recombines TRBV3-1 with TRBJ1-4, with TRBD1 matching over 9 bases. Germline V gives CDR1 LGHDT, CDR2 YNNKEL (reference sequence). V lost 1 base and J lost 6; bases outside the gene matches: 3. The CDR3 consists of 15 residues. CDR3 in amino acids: CASSQVGQGYEKLFF. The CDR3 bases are TGTGCCAGCAGCCAAGTTGGACAGGGGTATGAAAAACTGTTTTTT.

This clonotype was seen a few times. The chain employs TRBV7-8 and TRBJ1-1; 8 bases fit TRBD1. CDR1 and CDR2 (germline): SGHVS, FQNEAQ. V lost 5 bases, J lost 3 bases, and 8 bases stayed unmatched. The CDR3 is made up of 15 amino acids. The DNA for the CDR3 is TGTGCCAGCAGCATAAGACAGGGGCCAGACACTGAAGCTTTCTTT. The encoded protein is CASSIRQGPDTEAFF.

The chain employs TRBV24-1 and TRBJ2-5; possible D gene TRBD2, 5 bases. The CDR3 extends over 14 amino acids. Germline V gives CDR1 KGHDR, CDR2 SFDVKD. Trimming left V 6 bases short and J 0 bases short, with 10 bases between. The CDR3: CATSPGEYQETQYF. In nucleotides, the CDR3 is TGTGCCACCAGTCCTGGGGAGTACCAAGAGACCCAGTACTTC.

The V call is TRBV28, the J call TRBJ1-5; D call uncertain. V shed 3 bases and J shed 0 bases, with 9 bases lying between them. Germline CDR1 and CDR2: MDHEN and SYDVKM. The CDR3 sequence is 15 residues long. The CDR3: CASSFPPVSNQPQHF. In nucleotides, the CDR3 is TGTGCCAGCAGTTTTCCCCCCGTTAGCAATCAGCCCCAGCATTTT.

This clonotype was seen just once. CDR3 in DNA: TGTGCCAGCAGCCCTCACTCGGGGGGGAGGGAGACCCAGTACTTC. Its translation: CASSPHSGGRETQYF. This chain joins TRBV9 and TRBJ2-5, with 8 bases matching TRBD2. The germline gives CDR1 SGDLS, CDR2 YYNGEE. V was pared by 4 bases and J by 5 bases, with 10 bases of the junction left unmatched. This CDR3 comprises 15 residues.

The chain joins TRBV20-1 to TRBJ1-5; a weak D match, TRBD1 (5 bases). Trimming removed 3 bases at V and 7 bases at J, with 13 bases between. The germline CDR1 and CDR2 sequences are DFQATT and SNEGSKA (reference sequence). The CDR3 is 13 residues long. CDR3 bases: TGCAGTGCTAGGAATCAGGGTCGGCAGCCCCAGCATTTT. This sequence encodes CSARNQGRQPQHF.

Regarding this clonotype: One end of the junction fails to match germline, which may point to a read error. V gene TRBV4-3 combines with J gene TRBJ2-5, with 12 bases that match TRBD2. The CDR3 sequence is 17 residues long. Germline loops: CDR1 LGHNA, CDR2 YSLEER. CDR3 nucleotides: TGCGCCAGCAGCCCAGGACTAGCGGGGACGCCATGGGAGACCCGGTACTTC. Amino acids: CASSPGLAGTPWETRYF.

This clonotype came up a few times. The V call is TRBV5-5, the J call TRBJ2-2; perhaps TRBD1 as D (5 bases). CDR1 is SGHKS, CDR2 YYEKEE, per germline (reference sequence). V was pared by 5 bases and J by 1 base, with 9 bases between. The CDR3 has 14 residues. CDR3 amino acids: CASRFQGNTGELFF. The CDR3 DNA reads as TGTGCCAGCAGGTTCCAGGGGAACACCGGGGAGCTGTTTTTT.

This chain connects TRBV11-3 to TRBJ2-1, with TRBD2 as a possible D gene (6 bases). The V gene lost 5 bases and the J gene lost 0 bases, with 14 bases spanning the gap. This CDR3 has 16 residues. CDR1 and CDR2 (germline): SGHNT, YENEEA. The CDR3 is CASSPRETSSYNEQFF. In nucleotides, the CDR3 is TGTGCCAGCAGCCCCCGGGAGACGAGCTCCTACAATGAGCAGTTCTTC. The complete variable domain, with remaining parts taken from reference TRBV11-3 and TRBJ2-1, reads EAGVVQSPRYKIIEKKQPVAFWCNPISGHNTLYWYLQNLGQGPELLIRYENEEAVDDSQLPKDRFSAERLKGVDSTLKIQPAELGDSAVYLCASSPRETSSYNEQFFGPGTRLTVL.

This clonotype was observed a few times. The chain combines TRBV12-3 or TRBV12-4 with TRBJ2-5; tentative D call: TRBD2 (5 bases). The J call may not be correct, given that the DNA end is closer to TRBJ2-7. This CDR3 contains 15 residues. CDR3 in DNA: TGTGCCAGCAGTTCTTGGACTGGGCAGGAGTGCGAGCAGTACTTC. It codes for CASSSWTGQECEQYF.

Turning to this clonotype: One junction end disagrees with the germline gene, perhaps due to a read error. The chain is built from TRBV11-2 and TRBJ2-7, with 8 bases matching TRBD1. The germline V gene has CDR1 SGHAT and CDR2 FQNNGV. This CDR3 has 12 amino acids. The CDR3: CASSLEEDRVAF. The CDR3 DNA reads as TGTGCCAGCAGCTTAGAGGAGGACAGGGTGGCCTTC.

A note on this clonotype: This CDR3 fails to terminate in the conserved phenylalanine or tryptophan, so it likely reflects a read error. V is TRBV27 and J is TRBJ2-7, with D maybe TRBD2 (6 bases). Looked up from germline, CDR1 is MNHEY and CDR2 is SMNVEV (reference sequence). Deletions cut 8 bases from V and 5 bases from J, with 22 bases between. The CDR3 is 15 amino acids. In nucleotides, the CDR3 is TGTGCCAGCGCCTCAGCGGGTCAGGGTTCAGACGAGCAGTACCTC. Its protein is CASASAGQGSDEQYL.

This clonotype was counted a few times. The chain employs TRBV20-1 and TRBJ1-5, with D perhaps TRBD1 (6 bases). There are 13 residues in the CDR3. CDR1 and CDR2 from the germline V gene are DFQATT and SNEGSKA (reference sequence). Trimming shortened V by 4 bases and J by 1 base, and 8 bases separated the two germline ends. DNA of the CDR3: TGCAGTGCTATACAGGGAAGCAATCAGCCCCAGCATTTT. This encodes CSAIQGSNQPQHF.

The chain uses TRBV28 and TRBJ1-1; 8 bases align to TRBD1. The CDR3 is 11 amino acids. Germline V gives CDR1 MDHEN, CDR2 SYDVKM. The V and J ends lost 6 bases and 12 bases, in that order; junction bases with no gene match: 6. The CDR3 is CASRQGTGPFF. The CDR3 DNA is TGTGCCAGCAGACAAGGGACAGGCCCTTTCTTT.

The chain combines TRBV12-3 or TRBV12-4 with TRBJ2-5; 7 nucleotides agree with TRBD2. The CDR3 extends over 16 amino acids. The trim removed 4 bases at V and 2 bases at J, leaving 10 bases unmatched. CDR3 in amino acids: CASSSSGWEGQETQYF. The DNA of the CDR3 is TGTGCCAGCAGTTCATCCGGTTGGGAGGGTCAAGAGACCCAGTACTTC.

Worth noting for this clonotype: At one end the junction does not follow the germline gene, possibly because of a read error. CDR3 nucleotides: TGTGCTAGCAGCCTTTACCTGGGGACAGGAGAGACCCAGTACTTC. As protein: CASSLYLGTGETQYF. The chain has TRBV7-7 and TRBJ2-5; 8 bases map to TRBD1. CDR1 and CDR2 (germline): SSHAT, FNYEAQ (reference sequence). CDR3 length: 15 amino acids.

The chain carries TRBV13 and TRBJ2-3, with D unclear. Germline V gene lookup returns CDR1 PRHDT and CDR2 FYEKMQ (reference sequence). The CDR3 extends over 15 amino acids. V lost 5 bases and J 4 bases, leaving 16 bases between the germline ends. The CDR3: CASSQRVSVADTQYF. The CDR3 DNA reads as TGTGCCAGCAGCCAACGCGTGTCTGTAGCAGATACGCAGTATTTT.

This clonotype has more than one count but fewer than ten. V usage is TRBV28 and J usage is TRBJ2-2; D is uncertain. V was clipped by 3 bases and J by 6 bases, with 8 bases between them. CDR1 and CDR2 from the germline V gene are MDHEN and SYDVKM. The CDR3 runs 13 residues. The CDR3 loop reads CASSLIAAGELFF. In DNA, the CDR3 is TGTGCCAGCAGTTTGATAGCCGCCGGGGAGCTGTTTTTT.

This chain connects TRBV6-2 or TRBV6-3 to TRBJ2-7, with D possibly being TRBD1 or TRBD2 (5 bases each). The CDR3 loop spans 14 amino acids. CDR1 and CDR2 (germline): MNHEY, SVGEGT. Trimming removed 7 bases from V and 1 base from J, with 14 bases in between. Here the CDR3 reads CASTSLGGSYEQYF. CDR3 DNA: TGTGCCAGCACCTCTCTTGGGGGATCCTACGAGCAGTACTTC.

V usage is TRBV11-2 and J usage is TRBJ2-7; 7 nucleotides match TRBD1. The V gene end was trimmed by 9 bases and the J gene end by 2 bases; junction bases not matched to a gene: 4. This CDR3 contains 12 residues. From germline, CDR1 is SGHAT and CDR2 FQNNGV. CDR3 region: CASTTGTYEQYF. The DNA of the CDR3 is TGTGCCAGTACGACAGGGACCTACGAGCAGTACTTC. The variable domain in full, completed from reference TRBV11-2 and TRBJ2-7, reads EAGVAQSPRYKIIEKRQSVAFWCNPISGHATLYWYQQILGQGPKLLIQFQNNGVVDDSQLPKDRFSAERLKGVDSTLKIQPAKLEDSAVYLCASTTGTYEQYFGPGTRLTVT.

In DNA, the CDR3 is TGTGCCAGCAGCTCCCAAGAGGACGAGCAGTACTTC. It is translated as CASSSQEDEQYF. This rearrangement joins TRBV7-6 to TRBJ2-7; no reliable D call. The CDR3 is made up of 12 amino acids. Germline assignment: CDR1 SGHVS and CDR2 FNYEAQ. V was cut by 4 bases and J by 5 bases, with 9 bases left in between.

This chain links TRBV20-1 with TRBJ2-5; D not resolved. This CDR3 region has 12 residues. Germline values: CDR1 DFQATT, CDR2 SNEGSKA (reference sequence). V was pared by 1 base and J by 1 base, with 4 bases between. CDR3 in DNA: TGCAGTGCTAGAGCAGCCCAAGAGACCCAGTACTTC. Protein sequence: CSARAAQETQYF.

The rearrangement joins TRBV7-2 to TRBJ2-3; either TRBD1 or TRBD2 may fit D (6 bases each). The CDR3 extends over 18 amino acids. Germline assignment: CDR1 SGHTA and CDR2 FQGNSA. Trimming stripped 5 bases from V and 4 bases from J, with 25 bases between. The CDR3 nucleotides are TGTGCCAGCAGCAATCTCCTGAGGGGGAGGATGTTCCCAGATACGCAGTATTTT. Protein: CASSNLLRGRMFPDTQYF.

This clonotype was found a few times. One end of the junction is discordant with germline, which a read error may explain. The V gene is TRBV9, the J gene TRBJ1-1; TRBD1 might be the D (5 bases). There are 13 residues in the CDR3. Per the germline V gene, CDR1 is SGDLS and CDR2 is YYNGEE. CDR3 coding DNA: TGTGCCGGCAGCGTAGGGGCAGGGTCTGAAGCTTTCTTT. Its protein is CAGSVGAGSEAFF.

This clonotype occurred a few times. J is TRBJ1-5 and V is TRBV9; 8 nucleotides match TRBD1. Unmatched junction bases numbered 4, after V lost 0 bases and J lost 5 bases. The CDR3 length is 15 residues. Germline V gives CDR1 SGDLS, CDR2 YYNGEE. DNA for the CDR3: TGTGCCAGCAGCGTAGGTGGACAGGGCCATCAGCCCCAGCATTTT. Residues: CASSVGGQGHQPQHF. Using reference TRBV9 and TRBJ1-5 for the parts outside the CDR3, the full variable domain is DSGVTQTPKHLITATGQRVTLRCSPRSGDLSVYWYQQSLDQGLQFLIQYYNGEERAKGNILERFSAQQFPDLHSELNLSSLELGDSALYFCASSVGGQGHQPQHFGDGTRLSIL.

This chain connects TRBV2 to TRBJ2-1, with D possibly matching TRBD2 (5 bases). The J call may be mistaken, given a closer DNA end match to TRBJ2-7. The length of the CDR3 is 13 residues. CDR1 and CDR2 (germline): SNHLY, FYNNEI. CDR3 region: CASSESGLDEQYF. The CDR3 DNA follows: TGTGCCAGCAGTGAATCGGGGTTGGACGAGCAGTACTTC.